A single sample is the source of the 13 T cell receptor beta chains below, sequenced in a study of OX40 agonist ivuxolimab in advanced cancers. Sequenced by immunoSEQ multiplex PCR; TCRdb stores in-frame clones only, minus some. The sample contains about 79,000 clones, around 90% of which appear only once. The sequences come from CD4+ or CD8+ T cells sorted from blood, collected in a trial of the OX40 agonist ivuxolimab. Every receptor here comes from an adult with an advanced solid tumor such as melanoma, head and neck, liver or kidney cancer.

V is TRBV5-4 and J is TRBJ1-4, with 11 bases lining up with TRBD1. The CDR3 loop spans 14 amino acids. Trimming took 2 bases from V and 7 from J; bases not matched to a gene: 1. Germline-derived CDR1 and CDR2 are SGHNT and YYREEE (reference sequence). CDR3 region: CASSFGTGGEKLFF. The CDR3 nucleotides read TGTGCCAGCAGCTTCGGGACAGGGGGTGAAAAACTGTTTTTT.

The chain is built from TRBV5-6 and TRBJ2-5, with D tentatively TRBD1 (5 bases). The DNA end is a closer match to TRBJ2-7, so the J assignment may be wrong. Germline-derived CDR1 and CDR2 are SGHDT and YYEEEE. This CDR3 comprises 14 residues. This chain's CDR3 is CASSLFAGRHEQYF. For the CDR3, the DNA is TGTGCCAGCAGCTTGTTTGCAGGGCGCCACGAGCAGTACTTC.

The chain uses TRBV18 and TRBJ2-7, with D possibly being TRBD1 (5 bases). Trimming removed 0 bases from V and 3 bases from J, with 18 bases in between. The CDR3 is 17 amino acids. CDR1 KGHSH and CDR2 LQKENI come from the germline V gene. The CDR3 protein is CASSPPIKEDRHYEQYF. Here the CDR3 DNA reads TGTGCCAGCTCACCACCCATCAAAGAAGACAGACACTACGAGCAGTACTTC. Filled out from reference TRBV18 and TRBJ2-7, the complete variable domain reads NAGVMQNPRHLVRRRGQEARLRCSPMKGHSHVYWYRQLPEEGLKFMVYLQKENIIDESGMPKERFSAEFPKEGPSILRIQQVVRGDSAAYFCASSPPIKEDRHYEQYFGPGTRLTVT.

This CDR3 reads CARSSYGRNSYEQYF. The CDR3 DNA sequence: TGTGCCAGAAGCTCGTATGGACGGAACTCCTACGAGCAGTACTTC. The chain couples TRBV5-3 to TRBJ2-7; D is uncertain. TRBV5-3 is an ORF; its function is uncertain. Trimming stripped 3 bases from V and 0 bases from J, with 13 bases between. CDR3 length equals 15 residues.

This sequence joins TRBV9 and TRBJ2-7, with D unresolved. Germline V gene sequence: CDR1 SGDLS, CDR2 YYNGEE. This CDR3 spans 14 amino acids. Trimming removed 0 bases from V and 3 bases from J, with 10 bases in between. The CDR3, as DNA: TGTGCCAGCAGCGTAGGGGTGGGAATCTACGAGCAGTACTTC. Protein: CASSVGVGIYEQYF.

This clone was recorded once. The chain combines TRBV28 with TRBJ2-5, with TRBD1 matching 8 bases. The last part of the DNA fits TRBJ2-7 better; the J call may be wrong. This CDR3 has 13 amino acids. Per germline, CDR1 MDHEN and CDR2 SYDVKM. The DNA of the CDR3 is TGTGCCGGGGCCTGGCGGGACAGGAACGAGCAGTACTTC. This codes for CAGAWRDRNEQYF.

As for this clone: Within the sample, other DNA sequences also encode this same CDR3. The rearrangement uses TRBV7-2 and TRBJ2-2; 12 nucleotides line up with TRBD1. Trimming cost V 6 bases and J 8 bases; bases outside gene matches: 16. Germline CDR1 and CDR2: SGHTA and FQGNSA. The CDR3 totals 18 residues. The CDR3 is CASRPGQGASSSTGELFF. CDR3 bases: TGTGCCAGCAGGCCGGGACAGGGGGCTTCTTCATCCACAGGGGAGCTGTTTTTT.

This sequence joins TRBV4-1 and TRBJ1-5, with D uncertain. Germline V gives CDR1 MGHRA, CDR2 YSYEKL. CDR3 length: 16 residues. V was trimmed by 0 bases and J by 2 bases, leaving 11 bases between them. The CDR3 is CASSQEAGSGNQPQHF. CDR3 coding DNA: TGCGCCAGCAGCCAAGAGGCGGGGAGCGGCAATCAGCCCCAGCATTTT.

The rearrangement links TRBV2 to TRBJ2-3; 7 positions match TRBD2. V shed 6 bases, J shed 2 bases, and the junction held 11 bases outside the gene matches. The CDR3 is 16 amino acids. Germline CDR1 and CDR2: SNHLY and FYNNEI. The CDR3 protein is CASRRKGGPPTDTQYF. The CDR3 nucleotides are TGTGCCAGCAGACGAAAGGGAGGGCCACCCACAGATACGCAGTATTTT.

This chain joins TRBV30 and TRBJ2-5, with TRBD2 matching over 14 bases. Germline CDR1 and CDR2: GTSNPN and SVGIG (reference sequence). The CDR3 is 17 amino acids. V was clipped by 1 base and J by 10 bases; unmatched bases: 14. The CDR3 loop reads CAWSGLAGGEGSIDQYF. The CDR3 DNA sequence: TGTGCCTGGAGTGGACTAGCGGGAGGGGAGGGCTCTATTGACCAGTACTTC.

The chain combines TRBV6-5 with TRBJ2-7; the D call may be TRBD1 or TRBD2 (5 bases each). The CDR3 has 13 residues. The V and J ends lost 4 bases and 6 bases respectively, with 13 bases between them. Germline V lookup: CDR1 MNHEY, CDR2 SVGAGI. CDR3 bases: TGTGCCAGCAGTTTAGGGACCCCCACCGAGCAGTACTTC. Amino acid sequence: CASSLGTPTEQYF.

The J gene is TRBJ1-5, the V gene TRBV19, with D perhaps matching TRBD1 (5 bases). The germline gives CDR1 LNHDA, CDR2 SQIVND (reference sequence). This CDR3 comprises 16 residues. Trimming shortened V by 5 bases and J by 1 base, and 15 bases separated the two germline ends. The CDR3 DNA follows: TGTGCCAGTAGTTCCACGGTGAGGGGAAGCAATCAGCCCCAGCATTTT. Its protein is CASSSTVRGSNQPQHF.

This chain links TRBV30 with TRBJ2-3, with D hard to call. V was cut by 3 bases and J by 1 base, with 5 bases left in between. CDR1 and CDR2 from the germline V gene are GTSNPN and SVGIG (reference sequence). The CDR3 is 12 amino acids. In DNA, the CDR3 is TGTGCCTGGAGCCCAGGCACAGATACGCAGTATTTT. This sequence encodes CAWSPGTDTQYF.